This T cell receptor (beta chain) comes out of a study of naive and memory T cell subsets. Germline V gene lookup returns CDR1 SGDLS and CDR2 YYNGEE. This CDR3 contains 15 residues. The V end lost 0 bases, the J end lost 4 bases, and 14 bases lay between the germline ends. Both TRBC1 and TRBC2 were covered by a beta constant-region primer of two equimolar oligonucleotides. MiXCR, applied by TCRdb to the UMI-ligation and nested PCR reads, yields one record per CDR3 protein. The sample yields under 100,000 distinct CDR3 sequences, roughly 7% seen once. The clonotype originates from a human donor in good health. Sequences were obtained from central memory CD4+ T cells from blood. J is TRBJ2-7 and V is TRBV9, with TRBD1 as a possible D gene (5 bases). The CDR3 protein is CASSVDPAGNYEQYF. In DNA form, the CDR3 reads TGTGCCAGCAGCGTAGATCCAGCAGGGAATTACGAGCAGTACTTC. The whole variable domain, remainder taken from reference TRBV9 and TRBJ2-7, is DSGVTQTPKHLITATGQRVTLRCSPRSGDLSVYWYQQSLDQGLQFLIQYYNGEERAKGNILERFSAQQFPDLHSELNLSSLELGDSALYFCASSVDPAGNYEQYFGPGTRLTVT.